This TCR beta chain was captured in a study of beta chain features in type 1 diabetes. The CDR3 spans 11 residues. Per germline, CDR1 SEHNR and CDR2 FQNEAQ (reference sequence). With regard to this clone: At one end, the junction sequence differs from germline, possibly due to a read error.

Reverse transcribing all isolated RNA meant expressed TCRB transcripts were sequenced. TCRdb keeps only in-frame clones here, not all; method: immunoSEQ multiplex PCR. The sample has roughly 610,000 clones, 15% to 17% seen once. The chain uses TRBV7-9 and TRBJ1-2; D might be TRBD1 (6 bases). The source is a man younger than 35 in good health. Sample: naive CD4+ T cells from blood. The CDR3 spells CASSPRGRQAF. In DNA, the CDR3 is TGTGCCAGCAGCCCCCGGGGGCGCCAAGCCTTC.